Below, 2 T cell receptor beta chains from the same sample are listed, as sequenced in a study of OX40 agonist ivuxolimab in advanced cancers. TCRdb's table, derived via immunoSEQ multiplex PCR, lists solely in-frame clones and lacks some. The sample includes fewer than 65,000 clones, approximately 86% of them seen just once. Sequencing was performed on CD4+ or CD8+ T cells sorted from blood, taken in a trial of the OX40 agonist ivuxolimab. Receptors were obtained from an adult with an advanced solid tumor such as melanoma, head and neck, liver or kidney cancer.

The chain joins TRBV28 to TRBJ2-5; D may be TRBD2 (6 bases). The germline V and J ends were trimmed by 8 bases and 4 bases, with 11 bases remaining between them. Germline values: CDR1 MDHEN, CDR2 SYDVKM. The CDR3 covers 12 residues. Here the CDR3 DNA reads TGTGCCAGCGAGGGGAGGATAGAGACCCAGTACTTC. As protein: CASEGRIETQYF.

The chain links TRBV19 to TRBJ2-1; 8 bases are a match to TRBD2. With V trimmed by 3 bases and J by 3 bases, 10 bases remained unmatched. This CDR3 has 17 amino acids. CDR1 and CDR2 (germline): LNHDA, SQIVND (reference sequence). The CDR3 nucleotides read TGTGCCAGTAGTATTACCGCAGCGGGGGCCTTCTACAATGAGCAGTTCTTC. Translation: CASSITAAGAFYNEQFF.